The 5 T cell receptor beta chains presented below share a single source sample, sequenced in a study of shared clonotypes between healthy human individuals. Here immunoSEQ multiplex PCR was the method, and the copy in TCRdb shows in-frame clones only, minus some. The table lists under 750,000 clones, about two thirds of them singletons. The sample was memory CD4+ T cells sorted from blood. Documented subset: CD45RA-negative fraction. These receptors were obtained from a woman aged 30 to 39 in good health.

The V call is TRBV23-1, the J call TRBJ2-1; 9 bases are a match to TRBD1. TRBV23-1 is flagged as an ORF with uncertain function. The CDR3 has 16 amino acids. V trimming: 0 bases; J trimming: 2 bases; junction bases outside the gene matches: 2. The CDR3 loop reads CASSQSRDRAYNEQFF. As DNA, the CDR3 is TGCGCCAGCAGTCAATCGCGGGACAGGGCCTACAATGAGCAGTTCTTC.

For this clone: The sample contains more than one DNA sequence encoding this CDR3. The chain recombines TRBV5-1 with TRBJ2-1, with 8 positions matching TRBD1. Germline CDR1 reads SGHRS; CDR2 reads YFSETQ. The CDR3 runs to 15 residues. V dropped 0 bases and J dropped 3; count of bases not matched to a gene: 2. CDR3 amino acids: CASSLEGQGYNEQFF. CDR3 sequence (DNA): TGCGCCAGCAGCTTGGAAGGACAGGGCTACAATGAGCAGTTCTTC.

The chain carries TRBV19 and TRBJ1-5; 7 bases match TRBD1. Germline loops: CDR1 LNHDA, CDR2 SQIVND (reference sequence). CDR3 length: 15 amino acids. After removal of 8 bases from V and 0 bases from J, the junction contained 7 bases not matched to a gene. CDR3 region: CASYNRGNSNQPQHF. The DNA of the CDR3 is TGTGCCAGTTACAACAGGGGTAATAGCAATCAGCCCCAGCATTTT.

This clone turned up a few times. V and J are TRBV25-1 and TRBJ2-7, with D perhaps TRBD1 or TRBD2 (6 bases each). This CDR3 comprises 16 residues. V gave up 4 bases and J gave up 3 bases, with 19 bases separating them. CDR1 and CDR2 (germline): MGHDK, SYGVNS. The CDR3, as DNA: TGTGCCAGCAGTGGACCTGGGGGGCGTCTCCACTACGAGCAGTACTTC. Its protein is CASSGPGGRLHYEQYF.

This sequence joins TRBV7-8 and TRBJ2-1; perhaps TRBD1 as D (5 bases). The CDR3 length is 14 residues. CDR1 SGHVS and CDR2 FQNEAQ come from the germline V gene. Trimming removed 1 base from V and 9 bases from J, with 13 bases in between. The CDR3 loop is CASSLVLLQGEQFF. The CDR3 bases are TGTGCCAGCAGCTTAGTCCTGCTCCAGGGTGAGCAGTTCTTC.